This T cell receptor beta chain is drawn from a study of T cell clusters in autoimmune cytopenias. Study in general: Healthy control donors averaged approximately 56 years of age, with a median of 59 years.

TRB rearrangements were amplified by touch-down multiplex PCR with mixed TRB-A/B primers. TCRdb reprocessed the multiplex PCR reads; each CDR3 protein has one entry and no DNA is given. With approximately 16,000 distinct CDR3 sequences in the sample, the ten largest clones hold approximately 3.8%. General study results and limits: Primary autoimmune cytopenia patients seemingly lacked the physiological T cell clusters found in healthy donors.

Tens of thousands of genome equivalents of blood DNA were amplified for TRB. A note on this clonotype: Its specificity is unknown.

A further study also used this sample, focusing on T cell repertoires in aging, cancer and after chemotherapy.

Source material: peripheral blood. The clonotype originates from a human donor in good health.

CDR3 residues: CASSEQGAAYNEQFF. The genes are TRBV6-1 and TRBJ2-1; TCRdb names TRBD1, which stays unverified in the absence of DNA. The CDR3 totals 15 residues. Germline V gene lookup returns CDR1 MNHNS and CDR2 SASEGT.